Presented here are 32 T cell receptor beta chains from one specimen sequenced in a study of response to subunit inactivated influenza vaccine (dated by TCRdb to the late 2010s). Libraries came from RT-PCR. This sample was sequenced with an Illumina HiSeq 2500. The public sequencing data were trimmed at Q25 with fastp and processed into clonotypes with MiXCR by TCRdb, which kept only in-frame beta chains. Each record represents a unique CDR3 protein, reported with the most common genes and DNA among its rows. In all, the sample holds around 530,000 distinct CDR3 sequences, and approximately 10% of those were seen once. The top ten clones comprise approximately 10% of the sample. This specimen consisted of PBMCs from blood, obtained on the day of vaccination. These receptors all come from a man in his fifties who received an inactivated influenza vaccine. Donor details come from another sample of the same person, matched by shared clones.

The chain has TRBV6-5 and TRBJ2-2; D is unclear. The germline CDR1 and CDR2 sequences are MNHEY and SVGAGI. The CDR3 sequence is 15 residues long. Trimming pared 2 bases from V and 6 bases from J, leaving 13 bases between. For the CDR3, the DNA is TGTGCCAGCAGTTACAGCTTGTTTTTTCCCGGGGAGCTGTTTTTT. It yields the protein CASSYSLFFPGELFF.

The gene calls are TRBV2 and TRBJ2-2, with D perhaps matching TRBD1 (7 bases). Between the trimmed V and J ends, which lost 0 bases and 12 bases, there was a span of 23 bases. There are 17 residues in the CDR3. Germline CDR1 reads SNHLY; CDR2 reads FYNNEI. The CDR3 region is CASSEAGARDSGGKLFF. The DNA of the CDR3 is TGTGCCAGCAGTGAAGCAGGAGCAAGGGACAGCGGAGGGAAGCTGTTTTTT.

For this clonotype: A much larger clone lies a single base off, so this may be a read error. The chain links TRBV5-1 to TRBJ2-7; D uncertain. Germline V gene lookup returns CDR1 SGHRS and CDR2 YFSETQ. CDR3 length: 14 residues. CDR3 protein: CAISLNGVIYEQYF. The CDR3 DNA reads TGCGCCATCAGCTTGAATGGGGTGATCTACGAGCAGTACTTC.

As concerns this clonotype: A single base separates this from a much larger clone, so it may be a read error. The chain has TRBV20-1 and TRBJ2-1; D may correspond to TRBD1 or TRBD2 (6 bases each). Trimming left V 8 bases short and J 0 bases short, with 17 bases between. In germline, CDR1 is DFQATT, CDR2 SNEGSKA (reference sequence). This CDR3 is built from 15 residues. The CDR3 region is CSTEDEGGSYNEQFF. As DNA, the CDR3 is TGCAGTACAGAGGATGAGGGGGGCTCCTACAATGAGCAGTTCTTC.

The rearrangement joins TRBV29-1 to TRBJ2-2; 7 bases fit TRBD2. The V segment lost 1 base and the J segment 2 bases; nucleotides outside the gene matches: 7. The CDR3 spans 16 residues. Germline V CDR1 and CDR2: SQVTM, ANQGSEA. The CDR3 DNA sequence: TGCAGCGTTGAAGTTCGCGGGAGAGGAAACACCGGGGAGCTGTTTTTT. Its translation is CSVEVRGRGNTGELFF.

This clonotype was recorded a few times. The chain employs TRBV12-3 or TRBV12-4 and TRBJ1-2; 8 bases are shared with TRBD1. This CDR3 has 14 amino acids. The V gene end was trimmed by 6 bases and the J gene end by 0 bases; junction bases not matched to a gene: 3. CDR3 sequence: CASRDRAANYGYTF. The CDR3 region has the DNA TGTGCCAGCAGGGACAGGGCAGCTAACTATGGCTACACCTTC.

V is TRBV11-3 and J is TRBJ2-2; weak D call: TRBD1 (5 bases). V lost 5 bases and J lost 1, with 11 bases in between. The germline gives CDR1 SGHNT, CDR2 YENEEA. The CDR3 has 15 residues. The CDR3 nucleotides read TGTGCCAGCAGCCCCTACACAGGGAACACCGGGGAGCTGTTTTTT. This sequence encodes CASSPYTGNTGELFF.

The chain links TRBV11-2 to TRBJ2-2; D is possibly TRBD1 (6 bases). In germline, CDR1 is SGHAT, CDR2 FQNNGV. V was clipped by 6 bases and J by 0 bases, with 17 bases between them. The CDR3 is 17 residues long. CDR3 sequence reads: CASSYTGYLPNTGELFF. The CDR3 region has the DNA TGTGCCAGCAGTTACACAGGGTATTTACCGAACACCGGGGAGCTGTTTTTT.

This clonotype was observed a handful of times. The chain employs TRBV2 and TRBJ2-7, with 11 bases aligning to TRBD1. CDR1 SNHLY and CDR2 FYNNEI come from the germline V gene. The CDR3 covers 14 residues. V was pared by 6 bases and J by 3 bases, with 4 bases of the junction left unmatched. The CDR3 reads CASRDRGLYYEQYF. The CDR3 DNA is TGTGCCAGCAGGGACAGGGGGCTCTACTACGAGCAGTACTTC.

There are many counts of this clonotype. The V call is TRBV7-9, the J call TRBJ1-1; 7 bases are a match to TRBD1. With 1 base clipped from V and 4 bases from J, the junction kept 0 bases outside the gene matches. In germline, CDR1 is SEHNR, CDR2 FQNEAQ (reference sequence). This CDR3 is built from 13 residues. DNA for the CDR3: TGTGCCAGCAGCTTAGGGACAGGCACTGAAGCTTTCTTT. Translating it yields CASSLGTGTEAFF.

J is TRBJ2-7 and V is TRBV28; D might be TRBD1 (6 bases). The germline V gene encodes CDR1 MDHEN and CDR2 SYDVKM. V was cut by 7 bases and J by 2 bases, with 21 bases left in between. The CDR3 contains 16 residues. The CDR3 reads CASNPTPGQGAYEQYF. As DNA, the CDR3 is TGTGCCAGCAACCCAACGCCGGGACAAGGAGCCTACGAGCAGTACTTC.

This clonotype was observed many times. The rearrangement uses TRBV12-3 or TRBV12-4 and TRBJ2-3; D may correspond to TRBD1 or TRBD2 (6 bases each). The V gene lost 3 bases and the J gene lost 4 bases, with 17 bases spanning the gap. This CDR3 has 16 residues. CDR3 region: CASSLFGGGGSDTQYF. The CDR3 nucleotides are TGTGCCAGCAGTTTGTTTGGAGGGGGTGGGTCAGATACGCAGTATTTT.

This clonotype appeared a few times. The chain links TRBV7-2 to TRBJ2-5; D perhaps matches TRBD1 (6 bases). Germline V CDR1 and CDR2: SGHTA, FQGNSA. The CDR3 runs to 15 residues. Trimming shortened V by 4 bases and J by 5 bases, and 17 bases separated the two germline ends. This CDR3 reads CASSSFVGARETQYF. The CDR3 DNA reads as TGTGCCAGCAGCTCTTTCGTGGGGGCGAGGGAGACCCAGTACTTC.

This clonotype turned up a few times. V is TRBV6-4 and J is TRBJ1-1; no firm D call. The ends were cut back, 6 bases at V and 5 bases at J, with 10 bases in the middle. There are 12 residues in the CDR3. Germline CDR1 MRHNA, CDR2 SNTAGT. The CDR3 loop is CASSPRPTEAFF. The CDR3 nucleotides read TGTGCCAGCAGCCCCCGGCCTACTGAAGCTTTCTTT.

The V gene is TRBV6-5, the J gene TRBJ2-1; D may be TRBD1 (6 bases). V was cut by 4 bases and J by 0 bases, with 13 bases left in between. This CDR3 region has 16 residues. Germline V lookup: CDR1 MNHEY, CDR2 SVGAGI. The CDR3 DNA sequence: TGTGCCAGCAGTTTCAACAGGGAGAGCTCCTACAATGAGCAGTTCTTC. As protein: CASSFNRESSYNEQFF.

This clonotype has at least ten counts. The rearrangement links TRBV2 to TRBJ2-1; 8 nucleotides match TRBD2. Germline values: CDR1 SNHLY, CDR2 FYNNEI. This CDR3 spans 16 amino acids. V lost 5 bases and J lost 0; bases outside the gene matches: 6. The CDR3 protein is CASSPLSGNSYNEQFF. The DNA of the CDR3 is TGTGCCAGCAGTCCCCTTAGCGGGAACTCCTACAATGAGCAGTTCTTC.

This chain links TRBV20-1 with TRBJ2-3, with 7 nucleotides matching TRBD2. From germline, CDR1 is DFQATT and CDR2 SNEGSKA (reference sequence). The CDR3 runs 17 residues. V lost 4 bases and J lost 2; bases outside the gene matches: 15. Written as DNA, the CDR3 is TGCAGTGCTACAGGTGGGCGACTAGCCCACCTCACAGATACGCAGTATTTT. The encoded protein is CSATGGRLAHLTDTQYF.

The V call is TRBV10-3, the J call TRBJ2-3, with 11 bases identical to TRBD1. V was pared by 6 bases and J by 2 bases, with 4 bases of the junction left unmatched. The CDR3 is 15 amino acids. CDR1 is ENHRY, CDR2 SYGVKD, per germline. DNA of the CDR3: TGTGCCATCAGACGGGACAGGGGGATCACAGATACGCAGTATTTT. It encodes CAIRRDRGITDTQYF.

This clonotype has at least ten counts. The rearrangement joins TRBV29-1 to TRBJ2-5; perhaps TRBD1 as D (6 bases). Trimming left V 0 bases short and J 2 bases short, with 16 bases between. In germline, CDR1 is SQVTM, CDR2 ANQGSEA. The CDR3 has 16 amino acids. CDR3 DNA sequence: TGCAGCGTTGAAGATCTTGTCTGGGACACGCAAGAGACCCAGTACTTC. Its protein is CSVEDLVWDTQETQYF.

The V and J genes are TRBV20-1 and TRBJ2-6; D gene ambiguous. Trimming took 0 bases from V and 4 from J, leaving 4 bases between them. Germline V lookup: CDR1 DFQATT, CDR2 SNEGSKA (reference sequence). The CDR3 extends over 13 amino acids. The CDR3 protein is CSARDTGANVLTF. CDR3 coding DNA: TGCAGTGCTAGAGATACAGGGGCCAACGTCCTGACTTTC.

This clonotype turned up a few times. This CDR3 is CASRYSIQSYNEQFF. The CDR3 region has the DNA TGTGCCAGCAGATACTCGATACAATCCTACAATGAGCAGTTCTTC. The chain joins TRBV7-2 to TRBJ2-1; D remains ambiguous. Germline loops: CDR1 SGHTA, CDR2 FQGNSA. The CDR3 is made up of 15 amino acids. V gave up 6 bases and J gave up 1 base, with 13 bases separating them. The whole variable domain, remainder taken from reference TRBV7-2 and TRBJ2-1, is GAGVSQSPSNKVTEKGKDVELRCDPISGHTALYWYRQSLGQGLEFLIYFQGNSAPDKSGLPSDRFSAERTGGSVSTLTIQRTQQEDSAVYLCASRYSIQSYNEQFFGPGTRLTVL.

The chain carries TRBV14 and TRBJ2-7, with unresolved D. Germline V gives CDR1 SGHDN, CDR2 FVKESK. This CDR3 is built from 16 residues. Trimming removed 5 bases at V and 6 bases at J, with 23 bases between. Here the CDR3 DNA reads TGTGCCAGCAGCAAAGTCGGAAGACTGCCTGAAGGCGAGCAGTACTTC. The encoded protein is CASSKVGRLPEGEQYF.

The CDR3 nucleotides read TGTGCCAGCAGTTTGGTAGAGATCACCGGGGAGCTGTTTTTT. Translation gives CASSLVEITGELFF. This chain uses TRBV28 with TRBJ2-2; D is uncertain. The germline V gene has CDR1 MDHEN and CDR2 SYDVKM. The CDR3 spans 14 residues. Trimming cost V 3 bases and J 4 bases, with 9 bases left between them.

This clonotype occurred a few times. The rearrangement links TRBV20-1 to TRBJ2-7; D unresolved. With 3 bases removed from V and 4 bases from J, the gap between germline ends came to 4 bases. The CDR3 is 10 amino acids. Germline V gene lookup returns CDR1 DFQATT and CDR2 SNEGSKA (reference sequence). Here the CDR3 reads CSASEYEQYF. CDR3 bases: TGCAGTGCTAGTGAATACGAGCAGTACTTC.

This clonotype was detected many times. This rearrangement joins TRBV9 to TRBJ1-1; D unresolved. From germline, CDR1 is SGDLS and CDR2 YYNGEE. CDR3 length: 13 residues. Trimming shortened V by 6 bases and J by 1 base, and 10 bases separated the two germline ends. The CDR3 DNA follows: TGTGCCAGCACCCTTCATGAGAACACTGAAGCTTTCTTT. Translated, it gives CASTLHENTEAFF.

The chain has TRBV5-1 and TRBJ2-5; D possibly uses TRBD1 or TRBD2 (6 bases each). The CDR3 spans 16 residues. CDR1 is SGHRS, CDR2 YFSETQ, per germline. V was clipped by 3 bases and J by 4 bases, with 19 bases between them. Here the CDR3 DNA reads TGCGCCAGCAGCTCCTTTTTGACAGGAGGGGCAGAGACCCAGTACTTC. This gives the protein CASSSFLTGGAETQYF.

The rearrangement joins TRBV11-2 to TRBJ2-2; possibly TRBD1 for D (5 bases). Deletions cut 8 bases from V and 1 base from J, with 8 bases between. Germline lookup yields CDR1 SGHAT and CDR2 FQNNGV. The CDR3 consists of 13 residues. The DNA for the CDR3 is TGTGCCAGCCGACAGATGAACACCGGGGAGCTGTTTTTT. The encoded protein is CASRQMNTGELFF.

Comment on this clonotype: As the CDR3 is not closed by the conserved phenylalanine or tryptophan, this likely results from a read error. The chain carries TRBV7-3 and TRBJ2-1, with 12 bases identical to TRBD2. The V gene end was trimmed by 5 bases and the J gene end by 2 bases; junction bases not matched to a gene: 4. The germline gives CDR1 SGHTA, CDR2 FQGTGA. CDR3 length: 16 amino acids. CDR3 region: CASSVTSGSAYNEQFL. For the CDR3, the DNA is TGTGCCAGCAGCGTGACTAGCGGGAGTGCCTACAATGAGCAGTTCCTC.

This clonotype showed up just a few times. The V and J genes are TRBV20-1 and TRBJ1-1; D call uncertain. The CDR3 has 14 amino acids. CDR1 and CDR2 from the germline V gene are DFQATT and SNEGSKA (reference sequence). Trimming cost V 3 bases and J 3 bases, with 14 bases left between them. The CDR3 nucleotides read TGCAGTGCTAGCCCCGGCAGTGGGTACACTGAAGCTTTCTTT. Translated, it gives CSASPGSGYTEAFF.

The chain uses TRBV4-1 and TRBJ1-5; 7 nucleotides align to TRBD1. The CDR3 length is 16 residues. Germline V lookup: CDR1 MGHRA, CDR2 YSYEKL. With 5 bases clipped from V and 0 bases from J, the junction kept 7 bases outside the gene matches. The DNA of the CDR3 is TGCGCCAGCAGCGCCCAGGGGGGCCTTAGCAATCAGCCCCAGCATTTT. It codes for CASSAQGGLSNQPQHF.

There are many counts of this clonotype. The chain combines TRBV7-9 with TRBJ2-2; D is perhaps TRBD1 (6 bases). The germline V gene encodes CDR1 SEHNR and CDR2 FQNEAQ (reference sequence). V gave up 7 bases and J gave up 5 bases, with 17 bases separating them. The CDR3 runs to 15 residues. The DNA of the CDR3 is TGTGCCAGCAACAAGATAGGGGGAAGTACCGGGGAGCTGTTTTTT. It yields the protein CASNKIGGSTGELFF. Variable domain in full (rest from reference TRBV7-9 and TRBJ2-2): DTGVSQNPRHKITKRGQNVTFRCDPISEHNRLYWYRQTLGQGPEFLTYFQNEAQLEKSRLLSDRFSAERPKGSFSTLEIQRTEQGDSAMYLCASNKIGGSTGELFFGEGSRLTVL.

This clonotype was counted only a few times. The V gene is TRBV5-1, the J gene TRBJ2-1, with D tentatively TRBD1 (5 bases). This CDR3 comprises 15 residues. Trimming removed 4 bases at V and 2 bases at J, with 13 bases between. The germline V gene encodes CDR1 SGHRS and CDR2 YFSETQ. CDR3 coding DNA: TGCGCCAGCAGCCCGCAGGGCTCTACCTACAATGAGCAGTTCTTC. Protein sequence: CASSPQGSTYNEQFF. The full variable domain, completed using reference TRBV5-1 and TRBJ2-1, is KAGVTQTPRYLIKTRGQQVTLSCSPISGHRSVSWYQQTPGQGLQFLFEYFSETQRNKGNFPGRFSGRQFSNSRSEMNVSTLELGDSALYLCASSPQGSTYNEQFFGPGTRLTVL.